One sample yielded the 25 T cell receptor beta chains listed below, sequenced in a study of CD8+ T cells in alopecia areata. It was cDNA, reverse transcribed from extracted RNA, that served as the sequencing template. Method: immunoSEQ multiplex PCR; TCRdb's copy keeps in-frame clones and lacks some. The table includes around 160,000 clones, about 87% detected once. Sequencing used CD8+ T cells sorted from blood, obtained at week 0. The origin of the receptors is a human donor with alopecia areata.

The chain couples TRBV29-1 to TRBJ1-1; a possible D gene is TRBD1 (6 bases). Germline CDR1 is SQVTM and CDR2 is ANQGSEA. There are 12 residues in the CDR3. V was shortened by 7 bases and J by 4 bases, with 13 bases between the two germline ends. Written as DNA, the CDR3 is TGCAGCGGGTACAGGGAAAGCACTGAAGCTTTCTTT. This sequence encodes CSGYRESTEAFF.

The chain uses TRBV7-9 and TRBJ2-7; 10 nucleotides align to TRBD1. This CDR3 contains 14 residues. V gave up 6 bases and J gave up 3 bases; unmatched junction bases: 5. CDR1 and CDR2 from the germline V gene are SEHNR and FQNEAQ (reference sequence). The CDR3: CASSSGQGVYEQYF. CDR3 DNA sequence: TGTGCCAGCAGTTCCGGACAGGGGGTCTACGAGCAGTACTTC. The entire variable domain, with the rest obtained from reference TRBV7-9 and TRBJ2-7, is as follows: DTGVSQNPRHKITKRGQNVTFRCDPISEHNRLYWYRQTLGQGPEFLTYFQNEAQLEKSRLLSDRFSAERPKGSFSTLEIQRTEQGDSAMYLCASSSGQGVYEQYFGPGTRLTVT.

V usage is TRBV4-1 and J usage is TRBJ1-5, with D tentatively TRBD1 (5 bases). The CDR3 runs to 16 residues. CDR1 and CDR2 from the germline V gene are MGHRA and YSYEKL. Trimming took off 1 base at V and 0 bases at J, with 10 bases between the two ends. The CDR3 DNA reads as TGCGCCAGCAGCCAAGCCCAGGGAAGTAGCAATCAGCCCCAGCATTTT. Its translation is CASSQAQGSSNQPQHF.

The chain has TRBV2 and TRBJ1-1; D is ambiguous. V lost 6 bases and J 1 base, leaving 9 bases between the germline ends. There are 13 residues in the CDR3. Germline assignment: CDR1 SNHLY and CDR2 FYNNEI. The CDR3 loop is CASRPQENTEAFF. The CDR3 nucleotides are TGTGCCAGCAGGCCCCAGGAGAACACTGAAGCTTTCTTT.

The chain employs TRBV7-9 and TRBJ1-2; the D is unclear. The V end was cut by 5 bases, the J end by 4 bases, with 14 bases between. There are 14 residues in the CDR3. Per the germline V gene, CDR1 is SEHNR and CDR2 is FQNEAQ (reference sequence). The CDR3, as DNA: TGTGCCAGCAGCCCTTCGGGAACCTTCTATGGCTACACCTTC. Its protein is CASSPSGTFYGYTF.

The chain combines TRBV4-2 with TRBJ1-1; no clear D. V was cut by 1 base and J by 4 bases, with 19 bases left in between. This CDR3 has 17 amino acids. CDR1 LGHNA and CDR2 YNFKEQ come from the germline V gene. The CDR3 DNA follows: TGTGCCAGCAGCCAAGGCATATATCCTAGCGGGGTCACTGAAGCTTTCTTT. As protein: CASSQGIYPSGVTEAFF.

As concerns this clone: The germline gene is not matched at one end of the junction; a read error may be the cause. This chain links TRBV7-7 with TRBJ2-1; the match to TRBD2 covers 8 bases. Germline V gene lookup returns CDR1 SSHAT and CDR2 FNYEAQ (reference sequence). The CDR3 consists of 15 residues. The CDR3 spells CASSLDLAGINEQFF. The CDR3 coding sequence is TGTGCTAGCAGCTTAGACCTAGCGGGTATCAATGAGCAGTTCTTC. The variable domain in full, completed from reference TRBV7-7 and TRBJ2-1, reads GAGVSQSPRYKVTKRGQDVTLRCDPISSHATLYWYQQALGQGPEFLTYFNYEAQPDKSGLPSDRFSAERPEGSISTLTIQRTEQRDSAMYRCASSLDLAGINEQFFGPGTRLTVL.

The chain recombines TRBV11-2 with TRBJ2-3; 12 nucleotides match TRBD2. CDR1 SGHAT and CDR2 FQNNGV come from the germline V gene. This CDR3 comprises 19 residues. With V trimmed by 1 base and J by 5 bases, 13 bases remained unmatched. The CDR3 DNA sequence: TGTGCCAGCAGCTTAGCTATACCGGGACTAGCGGGTGATCGAGATACGCAGTATTTT. Translation gives CASSLAIPGLAGDRDTQYF.

The gene calls are TRBV6-6 and TRBJ1-1; a possible D gene is TRBD1 (5 bases). Germline V gene sequence: CDR1 MNHNY, CDR2 SVGAGI (reference sequence). The CDR3 is 13 amino acids. V shed 4 bases and J shed 4 bases, with 10 bases lying between them. The CDR3 reads CASSFAGVTEAFF. CDR3 DNA: TGTGCCAGCAGTTTCGCGGGGGTCACTGAAGCTTTCTTT.

The rearrangement uses TRBV5-6 and TRBJ2-7; D could derive from TRBD1 or TRBD2 (5 bases each). V lost 2 bases, J lost 5 bases, and 8 bases lay in between. The CDR3 runs 12 residues. Germline-derived CDR1 and CDR2 are SGHDT and YYEEEE. The CDR3 reads CASSLEGNEQYF. CDR3 DNA: TGTGCCAGCAGCTTAGAGGGGAACGAGCAGTACTTC.

This sequence joins TRBV29-1 and TRBJ2-7; 7 bases line up with TRBD2. V shed 2 bases and J 3 bases; nucleotides not matched to a gene: 10. The CDR3 runs 15 residues. CDR1 is SQVTM, CDR2 ANQGSEA, per germline. As DNA, the CDR3 is TGCAGCGTTGAAACGTTTGCGGGAGAGGGCTACGAGCAGTACTTC. This sequence encodes CSVETFAGEGYEQYF.

This clone turned up a few times. The V and J genes are TRBV5-1 and TRBJ2-1; 8 bases map to TRBD2. The CDR3 has 16 residues. Germline trimming cut 3 bases from V and 2 bases from J; bases unmatched to any gene: 7. Germline lookup yields CDR1 SGHRS and CDR2 YFSETQ. The chain's CDR3 is CASSSTSGDAYNEQFF. The CDR3, as DNA: TGCGCCAGCAGCTCAACTAGCGGCGACGCCTACAATGAGCAGTTCTTC.

The count of this clone is one. The V call is TRBV23-1, the J call TRBJ1-6; TRBD1 might be the D (5 bases). TRBV23-1 is an ORF, with its function uncertain. V was cut by 0 bases and J by 7 bases, with 25 bases left in between. The CDR3 is made up of 20 amino acids. CDR3 residues: CASSQSRGAEDNARNSPLHF. For the CDR3, the DNA is TGCGCCAGCAGTCAATCCCGCGGGGCGGAGGACAACGCCCGAAATTCACCCCTCCACTTT.

The chain couples TRBV7-9 to TRBJ1-1, with D possibly being TRBD1 (5 bases). The V gene lost 3 bases and the J gene lost 7 bases, with 6 bases spanning the gap. The length of the CDR3 is 11 residues. Germline CDR1 reads SEHNR; CDR2 reads FQNEAQ (reference sequence). The CDR3 loop reads CASSLTDEAFF. The CDR3 DNA reads TGTGCCAGCAGCTTGACAGATGAAGCTTTCTTT.

This sequence joins TRBV29-1 and TRBJ2-7, with 8 bases that match TRBD2. The CDR3 loop spans 15 amino acids. CDR1 SQVTM and CDR2 ANQGSEA come from the germline V gene. The junction had 11 bases not matched to a gene; V was cut back by 6 bases and J by 1 base. DNA of the CDR3: TGCAGCGTCCGGCGGGAGGCGCCCCCTTCCTACGAGCAGTACTTC. Its protein is CSVRREAPPSYEQYF.

The V call is TRBV7-9, the J call TRBJ2-1, with 14 bases that match TRBD2. The CDR3 length is 17 residues. V trimming: 5 bases; J trimming: 9 bases; junction bases outside the gene matches: 12. Germline assignment: CDR1 SEHNR and CDR2 FQNEAQ (reference sequence). This CDR3 reads CASSPTTSGRAGGEQFF. CDR3 nucleotides: TGTGCCAGCAGCCCTACGACTAGCGGGAGGGCCGGTGGTGAGCAGTTCTTC.

The chain is built from TRBV19 and TRBJ2-2; TRBD1 is a possible D gene (6 bases). Per the germline V gene, CDR1 is LNHDA and CDR2 is SQIVND (reference sequence). Trimming shortened V by 6 bases and J by 0 bases, and 17 bases separated the two germline ends. This CDR3 has 17 amino acids. The CDR3 sequence is CASRGLIGGPNTGELFF. In nucleotides, the CDR3 is TGTGCCAGTAGGGGGCTAATTGGGGGCCCGAACACCGGGGAGCTGTTTTTT.

The J gene is TRBJ2-2, the V gene TRBV4-1, with D possibly being TRBD1 (5 bases). This CDR3 region has 14 residues. In germline, CDR1 is MGHRA, CDR2 YSYEKL. Trimming left V 0 bases short and J 6 bases short, with 8 bases between. CDR3 bases: TGCGCCAGCAGCCAAGACCGCAGGGCCGGGGAGCTGTTTTTT. This sequence encodes CASSQDRRAGELFF.

V gene TRBV11-2 combines with J gene TRBJ2-2, with a weak D call TRBD2 (6 bases). The CDR3 has 19 residues. V dropped 5 bases and J dropped 1 base, with 23 bases sitting between them. CDR1 is SGHAT, CDR2 FQNNGV, per germline. CDR3 bases: TGTGCCAGCAGCCCCCACCCCTGGGTCGGGCGGGAGAACACCGGGGAGCTGTTTTTT. This translates into CASSPHPWVGRENTGELFF.

The chain carries TRBV15 and TRBJ1-2; D is undetermined. The CDR3 consists of 14 residues. The V gene lost 0 bases and the J gene lost 2 bases, with 7 bases spanning the gap. CDR1 and CDR2 (germline): LNHNV, YYDKDF (reference sequence). The CDR3 DNA sequence: TGTGCCACCAGCAGAGATCTGGGGAACTATGGCTACACCTTC. This encodes CATSRDLGNYGYTF.

There are many counts of this clone. This CDR3 is also generated by other DNA sequences in the sample. The genes are TRBV6-5 and TRBJ2-3; 10 positions agree with TRBD2. The germline V gene encodes CDR1 MNHEY and CDR2 SVGAGI. J gave up 1 base and V 6 bases, and 4 bases lay outside the gene matches. The CDR3 totals 15 residues. Here the CDR3 reads CASRSGLAGTDTQYF. In DNA form, the CDR3 reads TGTGCCAGCAGGTCTGGACTAGCGGGCACAGATACGCAGTATTTT.

The chain carries TRBV29-1 and TRBJ1-3, with D tentatively TRBD1 (5 bases). Trimming removed 6 bases at V and 0 bases at J, with 12 bases between. This CDR3 contains 14 residues. Looked up from germline, CDR1 is SQVTM and CDR2 is ANQGSEA. The CDR3 DNA is TGCAGCGTCGCGGGGGGGGACTCTGGAAACACCATATATTTT. This encodes CSVAGGDSGNTIYF.

Notes on this clone: At the DNA level, this CDR3 is encoded by other sequences in the same sample as well. V usage is TRBV4-1 and J usage is TRBJ2-7; D remains unclear. V was shortened by 0 bases and J by 6 bases, with 3 bases between the two germline ends. The CDR3 has 11 amino acids. Germline values: CDR1 MGHRA, CDR2 YSYEKL. The CDR3 loop is CASSQEGEQYF. The CDR3, as DNA: TGCGCCAGCAGCCAAGAAGGCGAGCAGTACTTC.

The chain couples TRBV11-1 to TRBJ2-7; 8 nucleotides line up with TRBD2. CDR3 size: 15 residues. J lost 6 bases, V lost 5 bases, and 12 bases had no gene match. Germline values: CDR1 SGHAT, CDR2 FQDESV (reference sequence). CDR3 loop: CASSRAERGPLEQYF. CDR3 DNA sequence: TGTGCCAGCAGCAGGGCCGAGCGGGGGCCCCTCGAGCAGTACTTC.

This clone appeared once. The chain combines TRBV19 with TRBJ2-3; D is unresolved. V gave up 6 bases and J gave up 0 bases, with 16 bases separating them. Germline V gene data show CDR1 as LNHDA and CDR2 as SQIVND (reference sequence). This CDR3 spans 16 amino acids. CDR3 amino acids: CASRVATALSTDTQYF. In nucleotides, the CDR3 is TGTGCCAGTAGAGTAGCTACAGCACTGAGCACAGATACGCAGTATTTT.